The 10 T cell receptor beta chains listed next were all sequenced from one sample in a study of blood T cell repertoires in COVID-19. TCRdb keeps only in-frame clones here, not all; method: immunoSEQ multiplex PCR. The sample carries roughly 230,000 clones, approximately 80% recorded once. The sequencing input was peripheral blood. These receptors originate from a man aged 35 to 55 with acute or convalescent COVID-19.

V and J are TRBV27 and TRBJ2-2; the match to TRBD2 covers 14 bases. Germline trimming cut 6 bases from V and 6 bases from J; bases unmatched to any gene: 9. Germline V CDR1 and CDR2: MNHEY, SMNVEV (reference sequence). CDR3 length: 17 residues. DNA for the CDR3: TGTGCCAGCAGGGGACATGGACTAGCGGGAGGTTCCGGGGAGCTGTTTTTT. Protein sequence: CASRGHGLAGGSGELFF.

V usage is TRBV4-3 and J usage is TRBJ2-1; D gene unclear. CDR3 length equals 15 residues. Germline assignment: CDR1 LGHNA and CDR2 YSLEER. With 0 bases removed from V and 3 bases from J, the gap between germline ends came to 9 bases. CDR3 DNA: TGCGCCAGCAGCCAAGACGCCGCGGACTACAATGAGCAGTTCTTC. Residues: CASSQDAADYNEQFF.

The chain carries TRBV12-3 or TRBV12-4 and TRBJ1-1, with D hard to call. This CDR3 contains 12 residues. V gave up 5 bases and J gave up 8 bases, with 12 bases separating them. The DNA for the CDR3 is TGTGCCAGCAGTCTTCCCTCAGTAGAAGCTTTCTTT. Its translation: CASSLPSVEAFF.

This clone was found a few times. The chain has TRBV13 and TRBJ1-6, with TRBD1 matching over 7 bases. V gave up 1 base and J gave up 9 bases; unmatched junction bases: 9. CDR1 PRHDT and CDR2 FYEKMQ come from the germline V gene (reference sequence). This CDR3 spans 16 amino acids. This CDR3 reads CASSLEGDRGSSPLHF. CDR3 DNA: TGTGCCAGCAGCTTAGAGGGGGACAGAGGGAGTTCACCCCTCCACTTT.

The chain carries TRBV25-1 and TRBJ1-4; 10 nucleotides align to TRBD1. The germline V gene has CDR1 MGHDK and CDR2 SYGVNS. This CDR3 contains 16 residues. Trimming removed 3 bases from V and 5 bases from J; junction bases left unmatched: 6. The CDR3 DNA reads TGTGCCAGCAGTGACCGGGACAGGGGTCACAATGAAAAACTGTTTTTT. Protein sequence: CASSDRDRGHNEKLFF.

This clone came up a few times. This sequence joins TRBV30 and TRBJ1-6, with D possibly matching TRBD1 (6 bases). With 5 bases removed from V and 7 bases from J, the gap between germline ends came to 15 bases. Germline V gene data show CDR1 as GTSNPN and CDR2 as SVGIG (reference sequence). The CDR3 consists of 14 residues. The CDR3 loop reads CAWATGTRNSPLHF. The CDR3 DNA follows: TGTGCCTGGGCTACCGGGACAAGGAATTCACCCCTCCACTTT.

This clone has just one count. The chain carries TRBV3-1 (or the pseudogene TRBV3-2) and TRBJ2-3, with 8 bases aligning to TRBD1. This CDR3 has 13 residues. The J segment lost 8 bases and the V segment lost 4 bases, leaving 5 bases of the junction unmatched. Germline V lookup: CDR1 LGHDT, CDR2 YNNKEL (reference sequence). CDR3 nucleotide sequence: TGTGCCAGCAGCCGCAGGGGGCGGGCTACGCAGTATTTT. It specifies CASSRRGRATQYF.

The V and J genes are TRBV3-1 (or the pseudogene TRBV3-2) and TRBJ2-7; 9 bases match TRBD2. Trimming at V came to 4 bases and at J to 4 bases, leaving 8 bases not matched to a gene. The CDR3 is 15 residues long. The germline CDR1 and CDR2 sequences are LGHDT and YNNKEL (reference sequence). The CDR3 is CASSPVAGEAYEQYF. CDR3 DNA: TGTGCCAGCAGCCCTGTAGCGGGAGAGGCTTACGAGCAGTACTTC.

The genes are TRBV5-1 and TRBJ2-1; 10 nucleotides align to TRBD2. CDR1 is SGHRS, CDR2 YFSETQ, per germline. This CDR3 has 19 amino acids. V was clipped by 3 bases and J by 6 bases; unmatched bases: 18. CDR3 residues: CASSSILGQSGRAPNEQFF. As DNA, the CDR3 is TGCGCCAGCAGCTCCATACTGGGACAGAGCGGGAGGGCCCCCAATGAGCAGTTCTTC.

The gene calls are TRBV18 and TRBJ1-2, with 7 bases matching TRBD1. The CDR3 sequence is 14 residues long. Germline loops: CDR1 KGHSH, CDR2 LQKENI. V lost 3 bases, J lost 8 bases, and 9 bases stayed unmatched. The CDR3 is CASSPREQGNGYTF. In DNA, the CDR3 is TGTGCCAGCTCACCGAGGGAACAGGGGAACGGCTACACCTTC.